The rows below give T cell receptor beta chains drawn from one sample of a study of cytomegalovirus exposure and HLA in healthy donors. The repertoire was sequenced with immunoSEQ multiplex PCR; TCRdb's copy has only in-frame clones and lacks some. In the table there are some 150,000 clones, approximately 80% of which are singletons. The sequenced sample consisted of PBMCs. Source of these receptors: a man aged 30 to 45 in good health and CMV-seropositive. Each CDR3 is given with its conserved first and last residue. The order of the fields is V gene, clone size, D gene, J gene, CDR3 DNA, CDR3 protein. A D gene is named only where the DNA matches it firmly. Rows give clone size only sometimes, using once, few, many, or a class for an expanded clone.

V gene: TRBV2
clone size: NA
D gene: TRBD2
J gene: TRBJ2-5
CDR3 DNA: TGTGCCAGCAGTGAAGGGGTACTAGCGGGAGGTCAAGAGACCCAGTACTTC
CDR3 protein: CASSEGVLAGGQETQYF

V gene: TRBV9
clone size: NA
D gene: NA
J gene: TRBJ2-3
CDR3 DNA: TGTGCCAGCAGCCCTAGTGATCCAGATACGCAGTATTTT
CDR3 protein: CASSPSDPDTQYF

V gene: TRBV28
clone size: NA
D gene: TRBD1
J gene: TRBJ2-3
CDR3 DNA: TGTGCCAGCAGCTCACCACTAAAGACAGGGGCAGATACGCAGTATTTT
CDR3 protein: CASSSPLKTGADTQYF

V gene: TRBV19
clone size: NA
D gene: TRBD2
J gene: TRBJ2-2
CDR3 DNA: TGTGCCAGTAGTATAGTGGGCGGGAGGGCCGGGAACACCGGGGAGCTGTTTTTT
CDR3 protein: CASSIVGGRAGNTGELFF

V gene: TRBV30
clone size: NA
D gene: TRBD1
J gene: TRBJ2-7
CDR3 DNA: TGTGCCTGCAGGACAGGGGGGGGGTTTGGCTCCTACGAGCAGTACTTC
CDR3 protein: CACRTGGGFGSYEQYF

V gene: TRBV6-1
clone size: NA
D gene: NA
J gene: TRBJ1-3
CDR3 DNA: TGTGCCAGCACGACGGGGGGGGCGGGAAACACCATATATTTT
CDR3 protein: CASTTGGAGNTIYF

V gene: TRBV25-1
clone size: NA
D gene: TRBD2
J gene: TRBJ2-5
CDR3 DNA: TGTGCCAGCAGTGAATTGACTAGCGGGAGCCCGGAGACCCAGTACTTC
CDR3 protein: CASSELTSGSPETQYF

V gene: TRBV6-5
clone size: few
D gene: NA
J gene: TRBJ1-5
CDR3 DNA: TGTGCCAGCAGTCTATACAGTGCATCAAAGCCCCAGCATTTT
CDR3 protein: CASSLYSASKPQHF

V gene: TRBV18
clone size: once
D gene: NA
J gene: TRBJ1-1
CDR3 DNA: TGTGCCAGCTCACCTCATAAGACAGGCCGGACTGAAGCTTTCTTT
CDR3 protein: CASSPHKTGRTEAFF

V gene: TRBV5-1
clone size: once
D gene: TRBD2
J gene: TRBJ2-7
CDR3 DNA: TGCGCCAGCAGCTTGGTCCCTAGCGGGAGTGGCGACGAGCAGTACTTC
CDR3 protein: CASSLVPSGSGDEQYF

V gene: TRBV6-1
clone size: NA
D gene: NA
J gene: TRBJ1-4
CDR3 DNA: TGTGCCAGCATGGAGGTGGGAAAACTGTTTTTT
CDR3 protein: CASMEVGKLFF

V gene: TRBV9
clone size: once
D gene: TRBD2
J gene: TRBJ2-3
CDR3 DNA: TGTGCCAGCAGCGCCGGGACTAGCGGGGGAGATACGCAGTATTTT
CDR3 protein: CASSAGTSGGDTQYF

V gene: TRBV7-3
clone size: NA
D gene: TRBD2
J gene: TRBJ2-3
CDR3 DNA: TGTGCCAGCAGCTTGGTGGGACTAAAGGACCCAGATACGCAGTATTTT
CDR3 protein: CASSLVGLKDPDTQYF

V gene: TRBV6-5
clone size: NA
D gene: NA
J gene: TRBJ2-7
CDR3 DNA: TGTGCCAGCAGCCGATCGGGGGAACGGTACGAGCAGTACTTC
CDR3 protein: CASSRSGERYEQYF

V gene: TRBV5-1
clone size: NA
D gene: TRBD1
J gene: TRBJ1-3
CDR3 DNA: TGCGCCAGCAGCAAAACGACAGGGGATCCTGGAAACACCATATATTTT
CDR3 protein: CASSKTTGDPGNTIYF

V gene: TRBV23-1
clone size: NA
D gene: NA
J gene: TRBJ2-5
CDR3 DNA: TGCGCCAGCAGTCACCCTCAGGGATCAGAGACCCAGTACTTC
CDR3 protein: CASSHPQGSETQYF

V gene: TRBV5-6
clone size: NA
D gene: NA
J gene: TRBJ1-3
CDR3 DNA: TGTGCCAGCAGCCGGACGGACACCCGGCTTTCTGGAAACACCATATATTTT
CDR3 protein: CASSRTDTRLSGNTIYF

V gene: TRBV13
clone size: NA
D gene: TRBD1
J gene: TRBJ1-4
CDR3 DNA: TGTGCCAGCAGCGGGAGGACAGGGGGATTTGGGGAAAAACTGTTTTTT
CDR3 protein: CASSGRTGGFGEKLFF

V gene: TRBV6-5
clone size: NA
D gene: TRBD2
J gene: TRBJ2-3
CDR3 DNA: TGTGCCAGCAGTTACTCATTGTTAGCGGGAGATACGCAGTATTTT
CDR3 protein: CASSYSLLAGDTQYF

V gene: TRBV5-1
clone size: few
D gene: NA
J gene: TRBJ2-5
CDR3 DNA: TGCGCCAGCAGCCGCCGCCAGGCCAAAGAGACCCAGTACTTC
CDR3 protein: CASSRRQAKETQYF

V gene: TRBV11-2
clone size: NA
D gene: TRBD1
J gene: TRBJ1-3
CDR3 DNA: TGTGCCAGCAGCAACGGGACAGGGTGGGGAAACACCATATATTTT
CDR3 protein: CASSNGTGWGNTIYF

V gene: TRBV9
clone size: few
D gene: NA
J gene: TRBJ2-4
CDR3 DNA: TGTGCCAGCAGCGTAAGAGGCGAGAGGGACATTCAGTACTTC
CDR3 protein: CASSVRGERDIQYF

V gene: TRBV28
clone size: few
D gene: TRBD1
J gene: TRBJ1-1
CDR3 DNA: TGTGCCAGCAGCTTACAGGGGTTGATGACTGAAGCTTTCTTT
CDR3 protein: CASSLQGLMTEAFF

V gene: TRBV2
clone size: NA
D gene: TRBD2
J gene: TRBJ2-1
CDR3 DNA: TGTGCCAGCAGAGCAAGCGGGGGCCTTAACAATGAGCAGTTCTTC
CDR3 protein: CASRASGGLNNEQFF

V gene: TRBV6-5
clone size: NA
D gene: TRBD2
J gene: TRBJ2-1
CDR3 DNA: TGTGCCAGCAGTTACTCGACTAGCGGGAGGAATGAGCAGTTCTTC
CDR3 protein: CASSYSTSGRNEQFF

V gene: TRBV28
clone size: NA
D gene: NA
J gene: TRBJ1-6
CDR3 DNA: TGTGCCAGCAGTTCGCAGTTTGGGGGGTCACCCCTCCACTTT
CDR3 protein: CASSSQFGGSPLHF

V gene: TRBV11-3
clone size: once
D gene: TRBD1
J gene: TRBJ1-2
CDR3 DNA: TGTGCCAGCAGCCCCACAGGGGAGAGCTATGGCTACACCTTC
CDR3 protein: CASSPTGESYGYTF

V gene: TRBV25-1
clone size: NA
D gene: TRBD2
J gene: TRBJ2-7
CDR3 DNA: TGTGCCAGCAGCCCTCGGACTAGCGGCTACGAGCAGTACTTC
CDR3 protein: CASSPRTSGYEQYF

V gene: TRBV5-6
clone size: once
D gene: NA
J gene: TRBJ2-1
CDR3 DNA: TGTGCCAGCAGCTTCTCTACAGGGAAATCCTACAATGAGCAGTTCTTC
CDR3 protein: CASSFSTGKSYNEQFF

V gene: TRBV5-5
clone size: NA
D gene: NA
J gene: TRBJ1-5
CDR3 DNA: TGTGCCAGCAGCTTGGTCCAAACTAATCAGCCCCAGCATTTT
CDR3 protein: CASSLVQTNQPQHF

V gene: TRBV7-2
clone size: NA
D gene: TRBD2
J gene: TRBJ2-1
CDR3 DNA: TGTGCCAGCAGCTTAGATGGGACTAGCGCCGAGCAGTTCTTC
CDR3 protein: CASSLDGTSAEQFF

V gene: TRBV5-1
clone size: NA
D gene: NA
J gene: TRBJ1-2
CDR3 DNA: TGCGCCAGCAGCTTGGGGCCCCCACCCGGGAGGGGCTACACCTTC
CDR3 protein: CASSLGPPPGRGYTF

V gene: TRBV18
clone size: NA
D gene: NA
J gene: TRBJ1-1
CDR3 DNA: TGTGCCAGCTCACCATCAGAACGCATGAACACTGAAGCTTTCTTT
CDR3 protein: CASSPSERMNTEAFF